What follows is one T cell receptor beta chain and its context. Original processing methods: Estimated nucleated cell counts came from reference gene primer amplification. Method: immunoSEQ multiplex PCR; TCRdb's copy keeps in-frame clones and lacks some. Clone size and the V and J calls come from that table; the DNA yielded D and trimming. The sample gives approximately 200,000 clones, about 88% of which show up once; roughly 2.9% is in the top ten. The sample originates from a study of blood T cell repertoires in COVID-19. Study-level information: Acute and convalescent COVID-19 specimens originated in the United States, Italy and Spain. The analysed material was cDNA or gDNA that came from T cells, B-cell-depleted T cells, or PBMCs.

The source is a woman in her 30s with active or convalescent COVID-19. Sequenced sample: peripheral blood.

CDR3 DNA: TGTGCCAGCAGCTTAAGGACTAGCGGGAGAGAGACCCAGTACTTC. Protein: CASSLRTSGRETQYF. The V call is TRBV7-9, the J call TRBJ2-5; 13 bases fit TRBD2. The CDR3 consists of 15 residues. Germline V gives CDR1 SEHNR, CDR2 FQNEAQ (reference sequence). With V trimmed by 2 bases and J by 4 bases, 1 base remained unmatched.